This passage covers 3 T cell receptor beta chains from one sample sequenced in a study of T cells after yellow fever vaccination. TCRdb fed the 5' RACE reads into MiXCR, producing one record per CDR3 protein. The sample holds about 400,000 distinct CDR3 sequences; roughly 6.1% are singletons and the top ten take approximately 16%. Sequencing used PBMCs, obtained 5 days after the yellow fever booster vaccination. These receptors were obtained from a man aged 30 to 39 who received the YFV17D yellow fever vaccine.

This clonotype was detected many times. Here the CDR3 reads CASSRTGGREKLFF. The CDR3 DNA follows: TGTGCCAGCAGCAGGACAGGGGGGCGCGAAAAACTGTTTTTT. The chain is built from TRBV28 and TRBJ1-4; 10 nucleotides agree with TRBD1. The CDR3 runs to 14 residues. CDR1 and CDR2 (germline): MDHEN, SYDVKM. J was trimmed by 8 bases and V by 6 bases; bases with no gene match: 6.

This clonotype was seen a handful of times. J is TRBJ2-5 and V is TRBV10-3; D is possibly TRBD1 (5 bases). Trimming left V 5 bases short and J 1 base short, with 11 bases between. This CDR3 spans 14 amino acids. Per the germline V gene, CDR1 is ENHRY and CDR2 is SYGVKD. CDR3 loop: CAISYSDSQETQYF. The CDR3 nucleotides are TGTGCCATCAGTTATTCCGACAGCCAAGAGACCCAGTACTTC.

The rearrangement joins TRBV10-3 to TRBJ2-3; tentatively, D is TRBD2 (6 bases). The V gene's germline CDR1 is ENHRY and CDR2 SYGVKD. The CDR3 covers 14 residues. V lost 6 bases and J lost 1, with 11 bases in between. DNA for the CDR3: TGTGCCATCAGGATAGCGGCGGGCACAGATACGCAGTATTTT. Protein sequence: CAIRIAAGTDTQYF.